This T cell receptor beta chain was sequenced for a study of radiation and T cells in renal cell carcinoma. Whole-study results and caveats: Top tumor clonotypes rose in blood 2 weeks post-radiation, then contracted.

The CDR3 is 13 residues long. Germline V gene lookup returns CDR1 MNHNS and CDR2 SASEGT. V lost 6 bases, J lost 8 bases, and 13 bases lay in between. On this clone itself: Its matching antigen is unknown.

The time point was: blood 2 weeks post-SBRT. Treatment indicated: 15 Gy SBRT to primary tumor, nephrectomy 4 weeks later. Blood was sampled at baseline, 2 weeks and 4 weeks after SBRT. The patient's renal cell carcinoma had clear cell pathology. Produced via immunoSEQ multiplex PCR; TCRdb's table is partial and in-frame only. The sample consists of about 130,000 clones, 88% of them appearing once. The chain uses TRBV6-1 and TRBJ1-4; D is perhaps TRBD1 (6 bases). This receptor was obtained from a woman in her seventies with renal cell carcinoma. The sample in question was blood, obtained from a patient whose treatment included radiotherapy and nephrectomy. CDR3 protein: CASRGTRGEKLFF. For the CDR3, the DNA is TGTGCCAGCAGGGGGACTAGGGGGGAAAAACTGTTTTTT.